Below, 5 T cell receptor beta chains from the same sample are listed, as sequenced in a study of T-cell reconstitution after alpha-beta-depleted transplantation in children. The authors prepared the TCRbeta library with unique molecular identifiers. TCRdb fed the PCR reads into MiXCR, producing one record per CDR3 protein. Of hundreds of thousands of distinct CDR3 sequences listed, around 13% are singletons. This specimen was PBMCs, taken before TCRalphabeta/CD19-depleted stem cell transplant. Receptors originate from a girl aged 2 to 10 with congenital amegakaryocytic thrombocytopenia, due to receive a stem cell transplant.

This clonotype was recorded at least ten times. The chain has TRBV5-1 and TRBJ2-1; tentatively, D is TRBD2 (6 bases). Germline CDR1 SGHRS, CDR2 YFSETQ. CDR3 length: 17 amino acids. Between the trimmed V and J ends, which lost 3 bases and 0 bases, there was a span of 16 bases. CDR3 nucleotides: TGCGCCAGCAGCTCCCCGGCGGGACCGCGCTCCTACAATGAGCAGTTCTTC. It yields the protein CASSSPAGPRSYNEQFF.

Many counts were recorded for this clonotype. This chain uses TRBV20-1 with TRBJ2-5, with 13 bases aligning to TRBD2. This CDR3 comprises 14 residues. Losses at the gene ends were 6 bases for V and 10 bases for J; bases not matched to a gene: 11. Germline V CDR1 and CDR2: DFQATT, SNEGSKA (reference sequence). CDR3 sequence: CSALPRTSGRDQYF. DNA for the CDR3: TGCAGTGCACTCCCCAGGACTAGCGGGAGAGACCAGTACTTC.

The rearrangement uses TRBV7-2 and TRBJ2-2; 8 bases line up with TRBD2. From germline, CDR1 is SGHTA and CDR2 FQGNSA. The CDR3 covers 15 residues. V gave up 1 base and J gave up 7 bases; unmatched junction bases: 5. In DNA form, the CDR3 reads TGTGCCAGCAGCTTAGTCGGGGGGGCCGTCGGGGAGCTGTTTTTT. It codes for CASSLVGGAVGELFF.

This clonotype was found many times. The genes are TRBV27 and TRBJ1-5; D gene unclear. The CDR3 consists of 13 residues. Germline V gene data show CDR1 as MNHEY and CDR2 as SMNVEV (reference sequence). Trimming stripped 6 bases from V and 0 bases from J, with 6 bases between. CDR3 residues: CASSPYSNQPQHF. The CDR3 DNA follows: TGTGCCAGCAGCCCTTATAGCAATCAGCCCCAGCATTTT.

This clonotype has a count of ten or more. The V and J genes are TRBV5-1 and TRBJ2-1; no definite D call. The V gene lost 1 base and the J gene lost 9 bases, with 8 bases spanning the gap. The CDR3 covers 12 residues. Germline V CDR1 and CDR2: SGHRS, YFSETQ. The CDR3 is CASSLMWAEQFF. The CDR3 nucleotides read TGCGCCAGCAGCTTGATGTGGGCTGAGCAGTTCTTC.